This T cell receptor beta chain appears in the sequencing data of a study of cytomegalovirus exposure and HLA in healthy donors listed by TCRdb under 2017. For the wider study: A later analysis indicated that the 95 to 150 validation repertoires were generated on the platform also employed for the 666 repertoires of the first cohort. To predict cytomegalovirus infection status, the study combined high-throughput TCR immunosequencing, statistical association of individual TCRs with disease status, and machine learning. The study aimed to test whether cataloging public T cell receptors could reveal signatures of past pathogen exposure. In addition to the first cohort of several hundred subjects, a separate validation cohort of 130 or so different subjects was used. Summary of the overall study and its limitations: A few of the identified cytomegalovirus-associated TCR beta chains were confirmed in vitro to be specific for cytomegalovirus antigens. A later analysis lacked HLA typing for the validation cohort, so it scored co-occurrence in that cohort across all 110 or so repertoires. Cytomegalovirus status was reported to be diagnosed by the classifier with high specificity and sensitivity in both the original and validation cohorts. Across donors, most TCR sequences were observed very rarely, whereas some public TCRs were present in many individuals. In a later analysis, TCRs clustered in the first cohort were found to also tend to co-occur in the roughly 120 validation repertoires, with over 90% of cluster scores above 0. A total of roughly 160 TCR beta chains were listed by the study as associated with cytomegalovirus. The authors suggested that the approach could potentially be generalized to other disease states and immunological phenotypes.

Comment on this clone: This clone's antigen is unknown. There are no base qualities to consult, and no much larger clone falls within one base.

The receptor library was made with the immunoSEQ multiplex PCR assay. The paper's processing steps were these. A statistical classification framework was developed to diagnose cytomegalovirus status using the catalog of TCR beta chain sequences. As stored in TCRdb, this immuneACCESS dataset retains in-frame rearrangements with V and J assigned. A fraction of the clones does not appear; measured against another copy, unresolved V genes explain less than half of the discrepancy, and the remainder lacks a known reason. The V and J calls and clone size are taken from that table; D and trimming were inferred from the DNA. The table for this sample lists 75,000 to 85,000 clones; approximately 91% of them were counted only once. The ten largest make up over 2% of the sample. The germline V gene specifies SGHAT as CDR1 and FQNNGV as CDR2. Inclusive of the bounding cysteine and phenylalanine, the CDR3 is 14 residues long. Left in the record is the CDR3 DNA by itself, 42 bases read in frame from the first base. Relative to germline, V is 5 bases shorter and J is 5 bases shorter, with 13 bases between their ends.

Separate from the roughly 660-subject first cohort, the validation cohort of 95 to 150 subjects was the group to which the donors belonged. Sequencing was performed on PBMCs. The TCR sequence derives from a man under 40 in good health and CMV-seronegative. The rearrangement combines TRBV11-2 with TRBJ1-5, with the D segment identity uncertain. The CDR3 reads as follows: CASSVGVSHQPQHF. The DNA sequence is as follows: TGTGCCAGCAGCGTCGGGGTATCGCATCAGCCCCAGCATTTT.